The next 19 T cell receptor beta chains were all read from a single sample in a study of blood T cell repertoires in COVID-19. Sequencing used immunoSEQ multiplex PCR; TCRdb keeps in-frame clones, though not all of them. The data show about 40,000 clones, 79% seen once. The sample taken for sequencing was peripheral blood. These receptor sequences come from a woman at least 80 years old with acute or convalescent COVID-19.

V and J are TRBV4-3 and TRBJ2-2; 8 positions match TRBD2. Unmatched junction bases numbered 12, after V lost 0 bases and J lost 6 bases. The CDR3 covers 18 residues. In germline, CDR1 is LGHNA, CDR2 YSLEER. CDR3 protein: CASSQDHIAGTRAGELFF. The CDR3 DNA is TGCGCCAGCAGCCAAGATCATATAGCAGGGACTAGAGCCGGGGAGCTGTTTTTT.

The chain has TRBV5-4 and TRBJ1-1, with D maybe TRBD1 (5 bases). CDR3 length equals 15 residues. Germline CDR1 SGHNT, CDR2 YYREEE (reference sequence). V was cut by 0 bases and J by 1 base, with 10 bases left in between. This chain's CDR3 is CASSLVKGQNTEAFF. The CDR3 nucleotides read TGTGCCAGCAGCTTGGTAAAGGGGCAGAACACTGAAGCTTTCTTT.

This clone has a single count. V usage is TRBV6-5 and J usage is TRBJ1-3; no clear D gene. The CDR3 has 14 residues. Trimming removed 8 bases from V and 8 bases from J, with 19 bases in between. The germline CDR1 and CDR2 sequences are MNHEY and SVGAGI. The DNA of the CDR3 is TGTGCCAGCGAACCTAGACGTTGGCTGGACACCATATATTTT. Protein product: CASEPRRWLDTIYF.

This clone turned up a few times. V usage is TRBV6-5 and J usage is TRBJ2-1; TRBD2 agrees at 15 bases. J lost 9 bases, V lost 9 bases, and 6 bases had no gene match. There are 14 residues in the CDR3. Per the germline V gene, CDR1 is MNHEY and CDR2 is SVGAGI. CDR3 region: CASEGLAGGREQFF. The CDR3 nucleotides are TGTGCCAGTGAGGGACTAGCGGGAGGCCGTGAGCAGTTCTTC.

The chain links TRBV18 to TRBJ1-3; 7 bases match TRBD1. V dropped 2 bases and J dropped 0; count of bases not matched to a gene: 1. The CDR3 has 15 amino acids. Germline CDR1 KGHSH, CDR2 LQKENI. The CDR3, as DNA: TGTGCCAGCTCACCAGACAGGGCCTCTGGAAACACCATATATTTT. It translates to CASSPDRASGNTIYF.

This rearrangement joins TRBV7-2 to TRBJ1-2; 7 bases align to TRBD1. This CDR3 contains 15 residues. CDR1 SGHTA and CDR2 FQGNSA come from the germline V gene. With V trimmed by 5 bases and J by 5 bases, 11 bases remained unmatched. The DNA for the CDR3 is TGTGCCAGCAGCCCCCGGGACAGACTGCTATATGGCTACACCTTC. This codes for CASSPRDRLLYGYTF.

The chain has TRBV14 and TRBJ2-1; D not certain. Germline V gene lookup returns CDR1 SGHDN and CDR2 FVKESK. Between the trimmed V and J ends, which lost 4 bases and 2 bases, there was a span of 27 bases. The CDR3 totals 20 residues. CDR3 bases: TGTGCCAGCAGCCGAGAGAGTCGGCCCCATACCGGTAGCACCTACAATGAGCAGTTCTTC. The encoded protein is CASSRESRPHTGSTYNEQFF.

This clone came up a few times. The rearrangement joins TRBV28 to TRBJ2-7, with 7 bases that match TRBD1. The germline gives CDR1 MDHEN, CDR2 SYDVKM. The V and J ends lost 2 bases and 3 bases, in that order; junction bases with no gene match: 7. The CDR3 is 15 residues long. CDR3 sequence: CASSLTGTALYEQYF. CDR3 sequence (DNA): TGTGCCAGCAGTTTAACCGGGACAGCCCTCTACGAGCAGTACTTC.

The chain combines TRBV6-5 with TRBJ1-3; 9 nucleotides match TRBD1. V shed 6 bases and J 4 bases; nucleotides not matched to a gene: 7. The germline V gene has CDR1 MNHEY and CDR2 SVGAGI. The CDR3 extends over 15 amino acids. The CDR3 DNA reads TGTGCCAGCAGAAGACAGGGGGGTCGAGGAAACACCATATATTTT. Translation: CASRRQGGRGNTIYF.

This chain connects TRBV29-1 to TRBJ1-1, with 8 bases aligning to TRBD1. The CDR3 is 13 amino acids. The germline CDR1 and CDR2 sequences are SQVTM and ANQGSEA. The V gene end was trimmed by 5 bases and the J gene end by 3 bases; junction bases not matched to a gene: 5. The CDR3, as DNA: TGCAGCGTTAAGGGACAGGCAGACACTGAAGCTTTCTTT. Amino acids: CSVKGQADTEAFF.

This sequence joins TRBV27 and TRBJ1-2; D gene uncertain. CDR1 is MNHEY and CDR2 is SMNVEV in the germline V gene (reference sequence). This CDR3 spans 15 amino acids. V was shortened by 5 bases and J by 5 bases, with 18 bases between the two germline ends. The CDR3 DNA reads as TGTGCCAGCAGTAGCCGTGGGCCCGGCGGGTATGGCTACACCTTC. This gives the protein CASSSRGPGGYGYTF.

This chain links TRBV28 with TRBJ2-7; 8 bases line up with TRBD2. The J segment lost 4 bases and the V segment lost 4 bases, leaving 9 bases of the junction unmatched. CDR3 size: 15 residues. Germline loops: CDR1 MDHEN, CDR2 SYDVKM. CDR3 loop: CASSSSSGRGYEQYF. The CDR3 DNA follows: TGTGCCAGCAGTTCCTCCAGCGGGAGAGGATACGAGCAGTACTTC. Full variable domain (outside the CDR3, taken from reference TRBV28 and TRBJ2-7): DVKVTQSSRYLVKRTGEKVFLECVQDMDHENMFWYRQDPGLGLRLIYFSYDVKMKEKGDIPEGYSVSREKKERFSLILESASTNQTSMYLCASSSSSGRGYEQYFGPGTRLTVT.

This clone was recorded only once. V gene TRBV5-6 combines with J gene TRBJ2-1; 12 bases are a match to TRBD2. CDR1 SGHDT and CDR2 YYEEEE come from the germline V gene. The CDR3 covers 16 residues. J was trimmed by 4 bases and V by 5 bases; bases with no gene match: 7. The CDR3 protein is CASSFGLAGSYNEQFF. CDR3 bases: TGTGCCAGCAGTTTTGGACTAGCGGGATCGTACAATGAGCAGTTCTTC.

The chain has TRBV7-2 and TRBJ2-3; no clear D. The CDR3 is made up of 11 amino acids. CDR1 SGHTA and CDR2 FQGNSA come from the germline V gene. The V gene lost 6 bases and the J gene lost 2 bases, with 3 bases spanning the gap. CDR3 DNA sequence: TGTGCCAGCAGACTCACAGATACGCAGTATTTT. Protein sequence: CASRLTDTQYF.

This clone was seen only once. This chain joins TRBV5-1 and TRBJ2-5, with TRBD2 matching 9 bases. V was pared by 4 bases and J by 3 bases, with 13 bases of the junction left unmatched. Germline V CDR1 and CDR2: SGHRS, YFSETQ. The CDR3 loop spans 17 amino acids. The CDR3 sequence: CASSADLGLAGKETQYF. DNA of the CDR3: TGCGCCAGCAGCGCCGACTTAGGGCTAGCGGGGAAAGAGACCCAGTACTTC.

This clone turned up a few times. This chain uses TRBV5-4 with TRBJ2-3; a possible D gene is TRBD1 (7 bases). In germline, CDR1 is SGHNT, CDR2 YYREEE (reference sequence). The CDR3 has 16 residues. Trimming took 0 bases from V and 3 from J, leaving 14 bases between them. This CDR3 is CASSLDLQGTTDTQYF. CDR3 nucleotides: TGTGCCAGCAGCTTGGACTTACAGGGGACTACAGATACGCAGTATTTT.

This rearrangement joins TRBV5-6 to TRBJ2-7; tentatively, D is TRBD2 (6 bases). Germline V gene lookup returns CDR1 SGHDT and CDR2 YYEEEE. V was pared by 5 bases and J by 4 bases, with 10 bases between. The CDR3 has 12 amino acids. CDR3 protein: CASRLASYEQYF. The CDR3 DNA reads TGTGCCAGCAGGCTAGCGAGTTACGAGCAGTACTTC.

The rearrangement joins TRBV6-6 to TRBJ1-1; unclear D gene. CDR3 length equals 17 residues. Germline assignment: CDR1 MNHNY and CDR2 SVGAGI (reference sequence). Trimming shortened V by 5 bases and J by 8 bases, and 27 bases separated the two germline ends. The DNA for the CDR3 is TGTGCCAGCAGTCCAGCCCCCGGCAAAGGCGGGTATTCCGAAGCTTTCTTT. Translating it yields CASSPAPGKGGYSEAFF.

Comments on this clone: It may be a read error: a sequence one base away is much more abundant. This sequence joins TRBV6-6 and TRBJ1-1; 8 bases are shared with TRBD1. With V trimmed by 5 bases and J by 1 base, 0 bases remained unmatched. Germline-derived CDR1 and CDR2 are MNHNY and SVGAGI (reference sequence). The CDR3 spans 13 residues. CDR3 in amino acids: CASSGQGNTEAFF. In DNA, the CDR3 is TGTGCCAGCAGTGGACAGGGGAACACTGAAGCTTTCTTT.